This passage covers 23 T cell receptor beta chains from one sample sequenced in a study of blood T cell repertoires in COVID-19. Method: immunoSEQ multiplex PCR; TCRdb's copy keeps in-frame clones and lacks some. This sample has 210,000 or so clones, with about 87% found just once. Sequenced: PBMCs or T cells enriched from blood (not recorded which). The receptors here all came from a woman in her 30s who had been exposed to COVID-19.

This clone occurred once. This chain connects TRBV5-5 to TRBJ1-5; TRBD1 aligns across 9 bases. CDR3 length: 16 amino acids. Germline loops: CDR1 SGHKS, CDR2 YYEKEE (reference sequence). V shed 3 bases and J 7 bases; nucleotides not matched to a gene: 11. Here the CDR3 reads CASSYKGQGGYQPQHF. In nucleotides, the CDR3 is TGTGCCAGCAGCTACAAGGGACAGGGAGGTTACCAGCCCCAGCATTTT.

The J gene is TRBJ2-5, the V gene TRBV6-5; TRBD2 agrees at 8 bases. V lost 7 bases and J lost 1; bases outside the gene matches: 5. Germline lookup yields CDR1 MNHEY and CDR2 SVGAGI. The CDR3 has 14 residues. The CDR3 is CASKAGGLQETQYF. CDR3 DNA sequence: TGTGCCAGCAAGGCGGGAGGCCTCCAAGAGACCCAGTACTTC.

This chain joins TRBV12-5 and TRBJ1-4; TRBD1 is a possible D gene (6 bases). Germline lookup yields CDR1 LGHNT and CDR2 FRNRAP. CDR3 size: 14 residues. The V end lost 4 bases, the J end lost 0 bases, and 6 bases lay between the germline ends. The CDR3 protein is CASGSGATNEKLFF. The CDR3 DNA reads TGTGCTAGTGGTTCAGGGGCAACTAATGAAAAACTGTTTTTT.

The DNA for the CDR3 is TGTGCCAGCAGCGCCAGGGGTAGGGTCCTGACTTTC. Protein product: CASSARGRVLTF. This rearrangement joins TRBV9 to TRBJ2-6; TRBD1 is a possible D gene (6 bases). V was trimmed by 3 bases and J by 13 bases, leaving 11 bases between them. In germline, CDR1 is SGDLS, CDR2 YYNGEE. This CDR3 has 12 amino acids.

This clone was recorded a few times. The rearrangement links TRBV19 to TRBJ2-7; tentatively, D is TRBD2 (5 bases). Germline V CDR1 and CDR2: LNHDA, SQIVND (reference sequence). Trimming took 3 bases from V and 4 from J, leaving 16 bases between them. This CDR3 has 15 residues. The CDR3 coding sequence is TGTGCCAGTAGTATTTGGAGGAGCGAGGCGTACGAGCAGTACTTC. It is translated as CASSIWRSEAYEQYF.

The chain recombines TRBV27 with TRBJ2-7, with a possible D match to TRBD2 (6 bases). Per the germline V gene, CDR1 is MNHEY and CDR2 is SMNVEV (reference sequence). This CDR3 is built from 15 residues. V was pared by 5 bases and J by 7 bases, with 21 bases between. Here the CDR3 DNA reads TGTGCCAGCAGTCTAGGGACTTTCTTCGGGTTTGAGCAGTACTTC. Its translation: CASSLGTFFGFEQYF.

The chain couples TRBV28 to TRBJ2-2; 8 bases fit TRBD1. CDR3 length: 14 residues. The J segment lost 8 bases and the V segment lost 8 bases, leaving 10 bases of the junction unmatched. The germline gives CDR1 MDHEN, CDR2 SYDVKM. This CDR3 is CASSGQGTRGELFF. DNA of the CDR3: TGTGCCAGCTCCGGACAGGGAACCCGTGGGGAGCTGTTTTTT.

The V and J genes are TRBV9 and TRBJ1-2; TRBD1 matches 10 bases. Germline V lookup: CDR1 SGDLS, CDR2 YYNGEE. The V segment lost 3 bases and the J segment 4 bases; nucleotides outside the gene matches: 6. This CDR3 is 15 amino acids long. The CDR3 DNA reads TGTGCCAGCAGCGCAGGGACAGGGGAGGGCTATGGCTACACCTTC. As protein: CASSAGTGEGYGYTF.

The chain employs TRBV10-3 and TRBJ2-5, with D maybe TRBD2 (5 bases). The CDR3 is 14 residues long. V shed 6 bases and J shed 4 bases, with 15 bases lying between them. Germline V lookup: CDR1 ENHRY, CDR2 SYGVKD. This CDR3 is CAIRGSGGGETQYF. In DNA form, the CDR3 reads TGTGCCATCAGGGGATCAGGAGGCGGAGAGACCCAGTACTTC.

V is TRBV4-1 and J is TRBJ2-1; no reliable D call. Germline V gene data show CDR1 as MGHRA and CDR2 as YSYEKL. The CDR3 is 12 residues long. The ends were cut back, 3 bases at V and 5 bases at J, with 5 bases in the middle. CDR3 nucleotides: TGCGCCAGCAGCCATAGAAACAATGAGCAGTTCTTC. As protein: CASSHRNNEQFF.

The chain joins TRBV30 to TRBJ1-1; possible D gene TRBD1, 5 bases. Germline V CDR1 and CDR2: GTSNPN, SVGIG (reference sequence). Trimming took 2 bases from V and 6 from J, leaving 13 bases between them. CDR3 length: 13 residues. In nucleotides, the CDR3 is TGTGCCTGGAGTCCCGGGACTGATTCTGAAGCTTTCTTT. Translation: CAWSPGTDSEAFF. The full variable domain, completed using reference TRBV30 and TRBJ1-1, is SQTIHQWPATLVQPVGSPLSLECTVEGTSNPNLYWYRQAAGRGLQLLFYSVGIGQISSEVPQNLSASRPQDRQFILSSKKLLLSDSGFYLCAWSPGTDSEAFFGQGTRLTVV.

V is TRBV28 and J is TRBJ1-2, with D possibly being TRBD1 (5 bases). Trimming took 0 bases from V and 0 from J, leaving 11 bases between them. The CDR3 spans 16 residues. Germline V lookup: CDR1 MDHEN, CDR2 SYDVKM. CDR3 protein: CASSLWAGMSNYGYTF. CDR3 nucleotides: TGTGCCAGCAGTTTATGGGCAGGGATGTCTAACTATGGCTACACCTTC.

V is TRBV5-5 and J is TRBJ2-1, with 7 bases fitting TRBD2. There are 15 residues in the CDR3. V was clipped by 7 bases and J by 4 bases; unmatched bases: 11. Germline assignment: CDR1 SGHKS and CDR2 YYEKEE (reference sequence). The CDR3 protein is CASGTRWGGYNEQFF. Written as DNA, the CDR3 is TGTGCCAGCGGTACCCGATGGGGGGGGTACAATGAGCAGTTCTTC.

The chain couples TRBV6-1 to TRBJ2-7, with TRBD2 matching over 13 bases. Unmatched junction bases numbered 1, after V lost 3 bases and J lost 8 bases. Germline values: CDR1 MNHNS, CDR2 SASEGT. CDR3 length equals 13 residues. CDR3 amino acids: CASSEGTSGKQYF. DNA for the CDR3: TGTGCCAGCAGTGAGGGGACTAGCGGGAAGCAGTACTTC.

The chain uses TRBV5-4 and TRBJ1-1; D unclear. The CDR3 covers 16 residues. Germline V gene data show CDR1 as SGHNT and CDR2 as YYREEE (reference sequence). Deletions cut 4 bases from V and 1 base from J, with 17 bases between. In DNA form, the CDR3 reads TGTGCCAGCAGCAACAACGATCTTACACGGAACACTGAAGCTTTCTTT. Residues: CASSNNDLTRNTEAFF.

V is TRBV14 and J is TRBJ2-7; D unclear. The CDR3 spans 12 residues. V was cut by 2 bases and J by 0 bases, with 2 bases left in between. Germline-derived CDR1 and CDR2 are SGHDN and FVKESK. CDR3 in amino acids: CASSQHSYEQYF. CDR3 coding DNA: TGTGCCAGCAGCCAACACTCCTACGAGCAGTACTTC.

The chain employs TRBV30 and TRBJ2-1; the match to TRBD2 covers 8 bases. The CDR3 covers 20 residues. V was pared by 2 bases and J by 0 bases, with 18 bases of the junction left unmatched. Germline lookup yields CDR1 GTSNPN and CDR2 SVGIG (reference sequence). CDR3 coding DNA: TGTGCCTGGAGTCAAAGGGCCGGGGGGGCAGGTCCAAGCTCCTACAATGAGCAGTTCTTC. It translates to CAWSQRAGGAGPSSYNEQFF.

The chain recombines TRBV19 with TRBJ1-5; possible D gene TRBD1, 6 bases. Trimming removed 6 bases at V and 1 base at J, with 16 bases between. The CDR3 extends over 16 amino acids. Germline V lookup: CDR1 LNHDA, CDR2 SQIVND (reference sequence). The CDR3 DNA follows: TGTGCCAGTAGGCTCTCACAGGGCCTGAGCAATCAGCCCCAGCATTTT. Its translation is CASRLSQGLSNQPQHF.

About this clone itself: The junction shows a germline mismatch at one end, possibly a read error. This rearrangement joins TRBV19 to TRBJ2-7; D not certain. The CDR3 is made up of 8 amino acids. Per germline, CDR1 LNHDA and CDR2 SQIVND (reference sequence). The CDR3 nucleotides read TGCGGCTCCTACGAGCAGTACTTC. Its translation is CGSYEQYF.

V is TRBV4-2 and J is TRBJ1-4; weak D call: TRBD1 (5 bases). This CDR3 is built from 17 residues. V was pared by 0 bases and J by 6 bases, with 17 bases between. The V gene's germline CDR1 is LGHNA and CDR2 YNFKEQ. CDR3 nucleotide sequence: TGTGCCAGCAGCCAAGAGGGCATTGGCAGGGCGTATGAAAAACTGTTTTTT. Translation: CASSQEGIGRAYEKLFF.

This clone was seen just once. The rearrangement uses TRBV5-4 and TRBJ2-7; 8 nucleotides match TRBD2. V lost 4 bases to trimming and J lost 3 bases; unmatched junction nucleotides: 6. The CDR3 loop spans 14 amino acids. Germline lookup yields CDR1 SGHNT and CDR2 YYREEE (reference sequence). CDR3 in amino acids: CASSHSGDLYEQYF. The CDR3 DNA is TGTGCCAGCAGCCATAGCGGGGACCTCTACGAGCAGTACTTC.

The rearrangement uses TRBV7-2 and TRBJ2-7; 16 nucleotides agree with TRBD2. J was trimmed by 4 bases and V by 1 base; bases with no gene match: 7. The germline gives CDR1 SGHTA, CDR2 FQGNSA. The CDR3 is 18 residues long. CDR3 in amino acids: CASSLVSGLAGGAYEQYF. The CDR3 nucleotides read TGTGCCAGCAGCTTAGTCTCGGGACTAGCGGGAGGGGCTTACGAGCAGTACTTC.

The CDR3 region is CASSLAGIKTQYF. The CDR3 DNA reads as TGCGCCAGCAGCTTGGCGGGGATAAAGACCCAGTACTTC. The rearrangement joins TRBV5-1 to TRBJ2-5, with a tentative D call TRBD2 (5 bases). Between the trimmed V and J ends, which lost 0 bases and 6 bases, there was a span of 9 bases. CDR3 length: 13 amino acids. The V gene's germline CDR1 is SGHRS and CDR2 YFSETQ.